Listed here are 20 T cell receptor beta chains from one sample, sequenced in a study of cytomegalovirus exposure and HLA in healthy donors. PCR was performed using 60 Vbeta and 13 Jbeta primers. Only in-frame clones appear in the TCRdb table, and some are missing; sequencing was by immunoSEQ multiplex PCR. The sample lists about 190,000 clones; 65% to 90% were seen once. Sample: PBMCs. These receptors originate from a man between 40 and 49 years old in good health and CMV-seropositive.

This chain connects TRBV5-4 to TRBJ2-1; 7 nucleotides match TRBD2. V lost 0 bases and J lost 5; bases outside the gene matches: 8. The CDR3 is 16 residues long. From germline, CDR1 is SGHNT and CDR2 YYREEE (reference sequence). In DNA, the CDR3 is TGTGCCAGCAGCTTGGCTCTTGGGGGGGGAGACAATGAGCAGTTCTTC. It specifies CASSLALGGGDNEQFF. Looking up the rest from reference TRBV5-4 and TRBJ2-1 gives the full variable domain: ETGVTQSPTHLIKTRGQQVTLRCSSQSGHNTVSWYQQALGQGPQFIFQYYREEENGRGNFPPRFSGLQFPNYSSELNVNALELDDSALYLCASSLALGGGDNEQFFGPGTRLTVL.

CDR3 sequence (DNA): TGTGCCAGCAGCTCCCGGACAGGCTTGCTCTCTGGAAACACCATATATTTT. This codes for CASSSRTGLLSGNTIYF. The gene calls are TRBV7-2 and TRBJ1-3, with 7 bases lining up with TRBD1. CDR3 size: 17 residues. Trimming at V came to 4 bases and at J to 0 bases, leaving 9 bases not matched to a gene. Germline V gene data show CDR1 as SGHTA and CDR2 as FQGNSA.

J is TRBJ1-5 and V is TRBV19; 7 bases are a match to TRBD1. Per the germline V gene, CDR1 is LNHDA and CDR2 is SQIVND (reference sequence). V was pared by 3 bases and J by 0 bases, with 8 bases of the junction left unmatched. The CDR3 runs to 17 residues. The DNA for the CDR3 is TGTGCCAGTAGTATCAACAGGGGCGCTAATAGCAATCAGCCCCAGCATTTT. It encodes CASSINRGANSNQPQHF.

This clone was seen only a few times. V gene TRBV27 combines with J gene TRBJ2-7; D perhaps matches TRBD1 (6 bases). The CDR3 is 14 residues long. V lost 2 bases to trimming and J lost 6 bases, with 14 bases between them. The germline V gene encodes CDR1 MNHEY and CDR2 SMNVEV (reference sequence). CDR3 sequence: CASSLMNLGGEQYF. DNA for the CDR3: TGTGCCAGCAGTTTAATGAATTTAGGGGGCGAGCAGTACTTC.

This sequence joins TRBV6-1 and TRBJ2-7, with 8 bases lining up with TRBD1. This CDR3 spans 12 amino acids. The germline V gene encodes CDR1 MNHNS and CDR2 SASEGT. J gave up 5 bases and V 8 bases, and 5 bases lay outside the gene matches. The CDR3 protein is CASGRTGNEQYF. DNA of the CDR3: TGTGCCAGCGGACGGACAGGGAACGAGCAGTACTTC.

V gene TRBV25-1 combines with J gene TRBJ2-3; D may be TRBD2 (5 bases). The V gene's germline CDR1 is MGHDK and CDR2 SYGVNS. The V end lost 6 bases, the J end lost 13 bases, and 20 bases lay between the germline ends. The CDR3 extends over 13 amino acids. This CDR3 is CASRDDLPSGEYF. CDR3 bases: TGTGCCAGCAGGGACGATCTCCCCTCCGGGGAGTATTTT.

This chain links TRBV19 with TRBJ1-5, with 8 bases that match TRBD1. The CDR3 spans 14 residues. Per the germline V gene, CDR1 is LNHDA and CDR2 is SQIVND (reference sequence). V dropped 4 bases and J dropped 6; count of bases not matched to a gene: 5. The CDR3 DNA follows: TGTGCCAGTAGTAGTGGACAGGGATTTCAGCCCCAGCATTTT. This sequence encodes CASSSGQGFQPQHF.

V and J are TRBV7-2 and TRBJ2-1, with TRBD2 identical over 12 bases. CDR3 length equals 16 residues. Germline-derived CDR1 and CDR2 are SGHTA and FQGNSA. V was pared by 5 bases and J by 9 bases, with 11 bases of the junction left unmatched. DNA for the CDR3: TGTGCCAGCAGCCACGGGGGGCTAGCGGGGGGGATTGAGCAGTTCTTC. It encodes CASSHGGLAGGIEQFF. The variable domain in full, with the rest retrieved from reference TRBV7-2 and TRBJ2-1, is GAGVSQSPSNKVTEKGKDVELRCDPISGHTALYWYRQSLGQGLEFLIYFQGNSAPDKSGLPSDRFSAERTGGSVSTLTIQRTQQEDSAVYLCASSHGGLAGGIEQFFGPGTRLTVL.

J is TRBJ2-7 and V is TRBV13; TRBD2 matches 7 bases. J gave up 5 bases and V 0 bases, and 1 base lay outside the gene matches. The germline gives CDR1 PRHDT, CDR2 FYEKMQ (reference sequence). This CDR3 comprises 13 residues. The chain's CDR3 is CASSLGGLDEQYF. DNA of the CDR3: TGTGCCAGCAGCTTAGGAGGACTAGACGAGCAGTACTTC.

V is TRBV5-6 and J is TRBJ2-1, with TRBD2 as a possible D gene (5 bases). Germline lookup yields CDR1 SGHDT and CDR2 YYEEEE. V was cut by 4 bases and J by 8 bases, with 13 bases left in between. The CDR3 covers 13 residues. The CDR3 loop reads CASSLGVEDEQFF. The CDR3 coding sequence is TGTGCCAGCAGCCTTGGGGTGGAGGATGAGCAGTTCTTC. The variable domain in full, completed from reference TRBV5-6 and TRBJ2-1, reads DAGVTQSPTHLIKTRGQQVTLRCSPKSGHDTVSWYQQALGQGPQFIFQYYEEEERQRGNFPDRFSGHQFPNYSSELNVNALLLGDSALYLCASSLGVEDEQFFGPGTRLTVL.

The chain links TRBV6-4 to TRBJ2-4; 8 nucleotides match TRBD1. With 6 bases clipped from V and 1 base from J, the junction kept 5 bases outside the gene matches. The germline V gene encodes CDR1 MRHNA and CDR2 SNTAGT. There are 15 residues in the CDR3. The CDR3 region is CASSQGAGAKNIQYF. The CDR3 nucleotides read TGTGCCAGCAGCCAGGGGGCGGGGGCCAAAAACATTCAGTACTTC.

This clone was picked up a small number of times. CDR3 residues: CAISGRSRDTEAFF. CDR3 in DNA: TGTGCCATCAGTGGCAGAAGTCGGGACACTGAAGCTTTCTTT. The chain joins TRBV10-3 to TRBJ1-1; D unresolved. The CDR3 has 14 amino acids. Trimming shortened V by 4 bases and J by 3 bases, and 12 bases separated the two germline ends. Germline-derived CDR1 and CDR2 are ENHRY and SYGVKD.

J is TRBJ1-1 and V is TRBV7-9; D gene unclear. Between the trimmed V and J ends, which lost 5 bases and 1 base, there was a span of 14 bases. The CDR3 runs to 15 residues. The germline V gene has CDR1 SEHNR and CDR2 FQNEAQ (reference sequence). The chain's CDR3 is CASSDGSRWNTEAFF. In nucleotides, the CDR3 is TGTGCCAGCAGCGACGGATCTAGATGGAACACTGAAGCTTTCTTT.

The rearrangement links TRBV9 to TRBJ2-6; D possibly corresponds to TRBD1 (6 bases). The CDR3 totals 18 residues. Trimming pared 3 bases from V and 0 bases from J, leaving 16 bases between. CDR1 SGDLS and CDR2 YYNGEE come from the germline V gene. The CDR3 protein is CASSELPGQVSGANVLTF. In nucleotides, the CDR3 is TGTGCCAGCAGCGAGCTACCGGGACAAGTCTCTGGGGCCAACGTCCTGACTTTC.

The V call is TRBV19, the J call TRBJ2-1; the match to TRBD1 covers 8 bases. CDR1 and CDR2 (germline): LNHDA, SQIVND (reference sequence). This CDR3 contains 14 residues. The V gene end was trimmed by 1 base and the J gene end by 7 bases; junction bases not matched to a gene: 3. The CDR3: CASSIARTGNEQFF. The CDR3 nucleotides are TGTGCCAGTAGTATAGCTAGGACAGGGAATGAGCAGTTCTTC.

CDR3 loop: CAISGTAESTDTQYF. The CDR3 bases are TGTGCCATCTCCGGGACTGCTGAAAGCACAGATACGCAGTATTTT. The chain links TRBV10-3 to TRBJ2-3; D perhaps matches TRBD2 (6 bases). The CDR3 is 15 amino acids. CDR1 and CDR2 (germline): ENHRY, SYGVKD. V was clipped by 8 bases and J by 0 bases, with 15 bases between them.

This clone was seen a single time. This chain links TRBV27 with TRBJ2-7; D may be TRBD1 (6 bases). The ends were cut back, 5 bases at V and 5 bases at J, with 19 bases in the middle. The germline gives CDR1 MNHEY, CDR2 SMNVEV (reference sequence). The CDR3 consists of 15 residues. CDR3 coding DNA: TGTGCCAGCAGTCTTTCCCAGGGGTCTGGCAACGAGCAGTACTTC. Amino acids: CASSLSQGSGNEQYF.

About this clone: A read error may produce the germline difference seen at one junction end. J is TRBJ2-3 and V is TRBV5-1; TRBD2 matches 11 bases. The CDR3 totals 14 residues. CDR1 SGHRS and CDR2 YFSETQ come from the germline V gene. The CDR3 loop reads CASRLAGGPDTQYF. CDR3 bases: TGCGCCAGCCGCTTAGCGGGGGGGCCAGATACGCAGTATTTT.

The sample holds one count of this clone. The chain is built from TRBV9 and TRBJ1-4; possible D gene TRBD1, 5 bases. The CDR3 length is 15 residues. Trimming removed 4 bases at V and 2 bases at J, with 12 bases between. Germline CDR1 SGDLS, CDR2 YYNGEE. The CDR3 is CASSPNRRTNEKLFF. In DNA, the CDR3 is TGTGCCAGCAGCCCCAACAGGCGGACTAATGAAAAACTGTTTTTT.

The chain carries TRBV5-6 and TRBJ1-5, with 8 bases that match TRBD1. The CDR3 spans 16 residues. Germline lookup yields CDR1 SGHDT and CDR2 YYEEEE. V lost 5 bases to trimming and J lost 3 bases; unmatched junction nucleotides: 10. Written as DNA, the CDR3 is TGTGCCAGCAGTAGTTCCCCAGGGGGCATCAATCAGCCCCAGCATTTT. Translating gives CASSSSPGGINQPQHF.